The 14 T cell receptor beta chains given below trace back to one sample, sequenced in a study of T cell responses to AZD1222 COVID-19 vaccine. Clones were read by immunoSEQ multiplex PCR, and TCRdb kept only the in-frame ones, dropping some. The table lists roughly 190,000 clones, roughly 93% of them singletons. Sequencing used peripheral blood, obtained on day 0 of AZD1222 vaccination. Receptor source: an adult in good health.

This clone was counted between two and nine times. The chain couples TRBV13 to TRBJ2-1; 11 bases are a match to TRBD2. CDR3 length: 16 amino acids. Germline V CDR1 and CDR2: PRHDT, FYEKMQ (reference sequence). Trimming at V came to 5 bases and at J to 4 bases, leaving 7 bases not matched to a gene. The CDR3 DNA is TGTGCCAGCAGCCCCCCCCTAGCGGGGGGATACAATGAGCAGTTCTTC. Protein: CASSPPLAGGYNEQFF.

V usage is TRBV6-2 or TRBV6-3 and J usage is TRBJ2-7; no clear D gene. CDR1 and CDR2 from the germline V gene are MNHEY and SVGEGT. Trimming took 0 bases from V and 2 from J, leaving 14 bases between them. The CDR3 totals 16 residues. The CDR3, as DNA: TGTGCCAGCAGTTACTCGACCCGCCGTGGGACCTACGAGCAGTACTTC. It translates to CASSYSTRRGTYEQYF.

The CDR3 coding sequence is TGTGCCAGCAGTGGTACAGGGGGAGTCGGCAATCAGCCCCAGCATTTT. This encodes CASSGTGGVGNQPQHF. The chain couples TRBV6-1 to TRBJ1-5, with 8 bases matching TRBD1. The germline V gene has CDR1 MNHNS and CDR2 SASEGT. This CDR3 has 16 residues. Losses at the gene ends were 4 bases for V and 2 bases for J; bases not matched to a gene: 7.

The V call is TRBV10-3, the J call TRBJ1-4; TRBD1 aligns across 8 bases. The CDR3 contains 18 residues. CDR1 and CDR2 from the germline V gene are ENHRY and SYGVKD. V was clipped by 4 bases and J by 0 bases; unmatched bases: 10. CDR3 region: CAISARGDRSATNEKLFF. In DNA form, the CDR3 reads TGTGCCATCAGTGCCCGCGGGGACAGGAGTGCAACTAATGAAAAACTGTTTTTT.

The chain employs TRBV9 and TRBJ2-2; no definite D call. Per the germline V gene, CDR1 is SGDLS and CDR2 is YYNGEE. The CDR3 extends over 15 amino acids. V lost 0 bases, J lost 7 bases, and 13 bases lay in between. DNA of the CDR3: TGTGCCAGCAGCGTAGCCGGTAGCTTTGTCGGGGAGCTGTTTTTT. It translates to CASSVAGSFVGELFF.

CDR3 in amino acids: CASSQVPAGMGVGSYEQYF. The CDR3 nucleotides are TGTGCCAGCAGCCAAGTCCCGGCAGGGATGGGAGTGGGGTCCTACGAGCAGTACTTC. This chain joins TRBV4-2 and TRBJ2-7; TRBD1 or TRBD2 may be the D gene (5 bases each). The CDR3 extends over 19 amino acids. Germline values: CDR1 LGHNA, CDR2 YNFKEQ. V lost 1 base and J 1 base, leaving 23 bases between the germline ends.

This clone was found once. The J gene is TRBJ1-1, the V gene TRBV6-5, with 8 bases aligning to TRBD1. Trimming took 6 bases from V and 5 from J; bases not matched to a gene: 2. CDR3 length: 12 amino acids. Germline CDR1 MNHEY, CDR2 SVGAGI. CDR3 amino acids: CASRTGGTEAFF. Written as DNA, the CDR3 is TGTGCCAGCAGAACAGGGGGGACTGAAGCTTTCTTT.

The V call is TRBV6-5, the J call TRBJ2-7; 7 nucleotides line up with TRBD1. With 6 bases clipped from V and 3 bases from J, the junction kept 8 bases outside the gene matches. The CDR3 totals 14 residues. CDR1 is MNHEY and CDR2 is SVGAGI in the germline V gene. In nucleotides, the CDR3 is TGTGCCAGCAGGGATCCGGGACAGAACTACGAGCAGTACTTC. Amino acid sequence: CASRDPGQNYEQYF.

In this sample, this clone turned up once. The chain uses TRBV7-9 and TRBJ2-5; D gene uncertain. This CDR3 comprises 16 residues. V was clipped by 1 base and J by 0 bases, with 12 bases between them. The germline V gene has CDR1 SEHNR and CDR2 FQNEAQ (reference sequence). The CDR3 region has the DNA TGTGCCAGCAGCTTAGGTTGGCAGCACTACCAAGAGACCCAGTACTTC. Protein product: CASSLGWQHYQETQYF.

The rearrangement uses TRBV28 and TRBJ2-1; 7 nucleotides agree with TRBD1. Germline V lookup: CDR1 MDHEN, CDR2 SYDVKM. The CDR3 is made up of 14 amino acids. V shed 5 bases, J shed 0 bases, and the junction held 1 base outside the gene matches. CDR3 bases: TGTGCCAGCAGTGGGACAGTCTCCTACAATGAGCAGTTCTTC. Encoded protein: CASSGTVSYNEQFF. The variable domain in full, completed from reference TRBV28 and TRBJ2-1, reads DVKVTQSSRYLVKRTGEKVFLECVQDMDHENMFWYRQDPGLGLRLIYFSYDVKMKEKGDIPEGYSVSREKKERFSLILESASTNQTSMYLCASSGTVSYNEQFFGPGTRLTVL.

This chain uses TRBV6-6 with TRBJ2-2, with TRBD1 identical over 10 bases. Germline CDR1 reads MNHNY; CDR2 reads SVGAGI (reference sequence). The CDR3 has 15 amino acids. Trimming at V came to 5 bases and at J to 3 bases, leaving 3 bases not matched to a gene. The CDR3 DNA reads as TGTGCCAGCAGTGCGGGACAGGGGTACACCGGGGAGCTGTTTTTT. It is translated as CASSAGQGYTGELFF.

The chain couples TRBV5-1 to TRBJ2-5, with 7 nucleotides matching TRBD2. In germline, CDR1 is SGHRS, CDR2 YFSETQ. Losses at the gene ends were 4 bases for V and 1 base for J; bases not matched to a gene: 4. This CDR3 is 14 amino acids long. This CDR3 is CASSPGTTQETQYF. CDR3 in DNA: TGCGCCAGCAGCCCTGGGACTACCCAAGAGACCCAGTACTTC.

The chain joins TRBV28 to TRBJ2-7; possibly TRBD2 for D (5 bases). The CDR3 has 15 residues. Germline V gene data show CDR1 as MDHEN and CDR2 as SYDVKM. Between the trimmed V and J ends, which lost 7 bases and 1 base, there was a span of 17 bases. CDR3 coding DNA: TGTGCCAGCACTCGCGGAGGAAGCCAGTCCTACGAGCAGTACTTC. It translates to CASTRGGSQSYEQYF.

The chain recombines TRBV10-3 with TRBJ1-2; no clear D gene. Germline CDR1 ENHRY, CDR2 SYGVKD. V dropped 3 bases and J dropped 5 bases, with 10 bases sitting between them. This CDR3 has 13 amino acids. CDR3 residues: CAISDSRLYGYTF. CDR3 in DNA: TGTGCCATCAGTGATTCCCGATTGTATGGCTACACCTTC.